This T cell receptor beta chain was captured by sequencing in a study of Ad26.COV2.S vaccination and SARS-CoV-2 variants. CDR3 length equals 14 residues. Looked up from germline, CDR1 is SGHAT and CDR2 is FQNNGV. V was shortened by 6 bases and J by 1 base, with 12 bases between the two germline ends. Whole-study findings and limits: Comparability of non-spike TCR breadth was observed across vaccine and placebo recipients.

Treatment noted: roughly 20 received Ad26.COV2.S at low or high dose, single or two shots; several received placebo; per-sample allocation not given. At day 63 after the first vaccine or placebo injection, samples were drawn. About this clone itself: Its antigen is unidentified.

Assay: immunoSEQ multiplex PCR; the TCRdb copy retains only in-frame clones and omits some. The sample shows roughly 460,000 clones, 89% of them seen only once. This TCR came from a person aged 18-65 years who received the Ad26.COV2.S COVID-19 vaccine or a placebo. V usage is TRBV11-2 and J usage is TRBJ2-5; tentatively, D is TRBD1 or TRBD2 (5 bases each). Sequencing used peripheral blood, obtained in a trial of Ad26.COV2.S vaccine versus placebo. The CDR3 loop is CASSRDGPQETQYF. The CDR3 DNA reads TGTGCCAGCAGTCGGGACGGACCCCAAGAGACCCAGTACTTC.